This T cell receptor (beta chain) was obtained from a study of somatic mutations in cytotoxic T cells in rheumatoid arthritis. Study-level information: At nearly 100% purity, some V beta antibody-stained T-cell populations were flow-sorted, and these included V beta1+ cells that were sequenced for TCRB.

The V and J ends lost 7 bases and 2 bases, in that order; junction bases with no gene match: 8. The length of the CDR3 is 15 residues. Germline lookup yields CDR1 SEHNR and CDR2 FQNEAQ (reference sequence). Generated by immunoSEQ multiplex PCR, the TCRdb table keeps only in-frame clones and is missing some. The profile shows about 23,000 clones, 78% of them singletons. This clone was observed a few times. The sequenced sample consisted of CD8+ T cells sorted from blood. This sequence originates from an adult with rheumatoid arthritis. The chain has TRBV7-9 and TRBJ1-1, with 9 bases identical to TRBD1. CDR3 nucleotide sequence: TGTGCCAGCACCGACAGGGGGGTAGGAAACACTGAAGCTTTCTTT. This sequence encodes CASTDRGVGNTEAFF.